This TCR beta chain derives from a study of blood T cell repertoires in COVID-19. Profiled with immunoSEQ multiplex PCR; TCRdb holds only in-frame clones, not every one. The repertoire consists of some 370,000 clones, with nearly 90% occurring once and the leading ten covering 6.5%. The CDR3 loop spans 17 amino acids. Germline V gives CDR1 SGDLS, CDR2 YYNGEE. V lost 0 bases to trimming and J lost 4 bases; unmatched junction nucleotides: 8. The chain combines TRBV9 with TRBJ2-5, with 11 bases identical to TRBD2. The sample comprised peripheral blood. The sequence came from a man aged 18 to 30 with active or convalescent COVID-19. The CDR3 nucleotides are TGTGCCAGCAGCGTAGGGGCTTTAGCGGGAGGGACAGAGACCCAGTACTTC. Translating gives CASSVGALAGGTETQYF.